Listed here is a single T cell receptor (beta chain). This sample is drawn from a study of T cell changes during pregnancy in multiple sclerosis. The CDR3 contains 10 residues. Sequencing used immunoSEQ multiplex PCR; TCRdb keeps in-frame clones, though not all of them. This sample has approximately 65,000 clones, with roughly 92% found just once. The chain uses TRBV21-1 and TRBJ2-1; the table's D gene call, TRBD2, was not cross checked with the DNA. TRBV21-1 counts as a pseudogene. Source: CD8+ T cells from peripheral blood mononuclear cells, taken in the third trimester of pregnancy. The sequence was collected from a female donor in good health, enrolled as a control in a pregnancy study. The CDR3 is CASSSPGQFF. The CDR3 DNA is TGTGCCAGCAGCAGCCCGGGTCAGTTCTTC.